This TCR beta chain was captured in a study of blood T cell repertoires in COVID-19. For the study at large: Both acute and convalescent COVID-19 samples were obtained from the United States, Italy and Spain. Sample material is recorded as cDNA or gDNA derived from T cells, B-cell-depleted T cells, or PBMCs.

V was trimmed by 1 base and J by 10 bases, leaving 5 bases between them. The CDR3 covers 12 residues. In germline, CDR1 is SGHNT, CDR2 YENEEA. The method was immunoSEQ multiplex PCR; TCRdb's version includes in-frame clones alone and lacks a portion of them. The data hold 80,000 to 100,000 clones, with roughly 96% observed a single time. Sample: peripheral blood. This TCR was sampled from a human donor with active COVID-19. The donor label of this sample is uncertain. This rearrangement joins TRBV11-3 to TRBJ1-6; D gene uncertain. CDR3 region: CASSLGSSPLHF. CDR3 bases: TGTGCCAGCAGCTTAGGGAGCTCACCCCTCCACTTT.